Below are 31 T cell receptor beta chains sequenced from a single sample in a study of blood T cells in healthy people across ages. Alongside a J-beta primer mix, a sample-barcoded 5' primer served in a second PCR lasting 7 to 11 cycles. One entry per CDR3 protein results from TCRdb running MiXCR on the 5' RACE reads. The sample yields roughly 1.5 million distinct CDR3 sequences, around 40% seen once. The source material was blood. The receptor set was obtained from a woman between 18 and 29 years old in good health.

The V gene is TRBV7-8, the J gene TRBJ2-3; 7 nucleotides line up with TRBD1. CDR3 size: 15 residues. CDR1 is SGHVS, CDR2 FQNEAQ, per germline. Losses at the gene ends were 5 bases for V and 2 bases for J; bases not matched to a gene: 7. The CDR3 region has the DNA TGTGCCAGCAGCCCCGAGACAGGGATCACAGATACGCAGTATTTT. Amino acid sequence: CASSPETGITDTQYF.

This chain links TRBV20-1 with TRBJ1-1, with D possibly matching TRBD1 (5 bases). This CDR3 spans 13 amino acids. The germline V gene has CDR1 DFQATT and CDR2 SNEGSKA (reference sequence). Trimming shortened V by 4 bases and J by 0 bases, and 9 bases separated the two germline ends. The CDR3 coding sequence is TGCAGTGCTAAACGGGACTTGAACACTGAAGCTTTCTTT. Residues: CSAKRDLNTEAFF.

The V call is TRBV13, the J call TRBJ2-2, with 10 bases lining up with TRBD2. Trimming removed 2 bases from V and 5 bases from J; junction bases left unmatched: 5. The length of the CDR3 is 16 residues. The germline CDR1 and CDR2 sequences are PRHDT and FYEKMQ (reference sequence). The CDR3 protein is CASSLLAGVGTGELFF. The CDR3 DNA reads TGTGCCAGCAGCTTACTAGCGGGAGTTGGAACCGGGGAGCTGTTTTTT.

CDR3 protein: CSARGLAGGWNEQFF. The CDR3 region has the DNA TGCAGTGCTAGGGGACTAGCGGGGGGTTGGAATGAGCAGTTCTTC. The chain employs TRBV20-1 and TRBJ2-1, with 15 positions matching TRBD2. The V and J ends lost 3 bases and 7 bases, in that order; junction bases with no gene match: 4. Germline values: CDR1 DFQATT, CDR2 SNEGSKA (reference sequence). The CDR3 runs to 15 residues.

The J gene is TRBJ2-7, the V gene TRBV20-1; D is perhaps TRBD2 (5 bases). The CDR3 has 14 residues. V was pared by 3 bases and J by 3 bases, with 15 bases between. Germline V gene data show CDR1 as DFQATT and CDR2 as SNEGSKA (reference sequence). The CDR3 DNA is TGCAGTGCTAGGGAAAAAGCAGACTACTACGAGCAGTACTTC. Translated: CSAREKADYYEQYF.

This clonotype has only a few counts. The chain links TRBV7-2 to TRBJ1-4; no firm D call. The CDR3 loop spans 14 amino acids. V was shortened by 4 bases and J by 5 bases, with 11 bases between the two germline ends. Looked up from germline, CDR1 is SGHTA and CDR2 is FQGNSA. CDR3 in amino acids: CASSYTKMNEKLFF. The DNA for the CDR3 is TGTGCCAGCAGCTACACGAAGATGAATGAAAAACTGTTTTTT.

The chain joins TRBV7-6 to TRBJ1-5; D is perhaps TRBD1 (5 bases). Germline V gene data show CDR1 as SGHVS and CDR2 as FNYEAQ. The CDR3 has 13 amino acids. The germline V and J ends were trimmed by 4 bases and 11 bases, with 15 bases remaining between them. CDR3 DNA sequence: TGTGCCAGCAGCTGGGACCCATCTGGAACCCAGCATTTT. Translating it yields CASSWDPSGTQHF. Drawing the rest from reference TRBV7-6 and TRBJ1-5, the complete variable domain is GAGVSQSPRYKVTKRGQDVALRCDPISGHVSLYWYRQALGQGPEFLTYFNYEAQQDKSGLPNDRFSAERPEGSISTLTIQRTEQRDSAMYRCASSWDPSGTQHFGDGTRLSIL.

J is TRBJ1-3 and V is TRBV12-3 or TRBV12-4; D is unresolved. Trimming removed 4 bases at V and 1 base at J, with 8 bases between. This CDR3 region has 14 residues. The CDR3 DNA sequence: TGTGCCAGCAGTTACGTTGCTTCTGGAAACACCATATATTTT. Protein product: CASSYVASGNTIYF.

The V and J genes are TRBV29-1 and TRBJ2-7; possible D gene TRBD2, 6 bases. CDR1 and CDR2 from the germline V gene are SQVTM and ANQGSEA. Trimming took 6 bases from V and 8 from J, leaving 14 bases between them. The CDR3 has 11 amino acids. The CDR3 sequence is CSVANGGKQYF. The CDR3 DNA reads TGCAGCGTGGCTAACGGGGGAAAGCAGTACTTC.

A few counts support this clonotype. V usage is TRBV7-2 and J usage is TRBJ2-3; 8 bases are a match to TRBD2. The germline V gene has CDR1 SGHTA and CDR2 FQGNSA. V shed 4 bases and J 5 bases; nucleotides not matched to a gene: 5. The CDR3 length is 14 residues. CDR3 protein: CASSYREGVDTQYF. The CDR3 DNA reads as TGTGCCAGCAGCTACCGGGAGGGGGTAGATACGCAGTATTTT.

This clonotype was seen only a few times. The CDR3 loop is CSVDVSVSEAFF. The CDR3 DNA reads as TGCAGCGTTGATGTTTCGGTGAGTGAAGCTTTCTTT. V usage is TRBV29-1 and J usage is TRBJ1-1; D remains ambiguous. V lost 3 bases to trimming and J lost 7 bases, with 12 bases between them. Germline-derived CDR1 and CDR2 are SQVTM and ANQGSEA. The CDR3 extends over 12 amino acids.

This clonotype showed up just once. The V gene is TRBV12-3 or TRBV12-4, the J gene TRBJ2-3; D gene uncertain. With 1 base removed from V and 11 bases from J, the gap between germline ends came to 16 bases. This CDR3 is 14 amino acids long. CDR3 DNA: TGTGCCAGCAGTTTAGGACTCAACGCAGATGTGCAGTATTTT. Translating gives CASSLGLNADVQYF.

This clonotype was recorded a few times. The rearrangement links TRBV12-3 or TRBV12-4 to TRBJ2-6; D may be TRBD1 (5 bases). V dropped 5 bases and J dropped 2 bases, with 22 bases sitting between them. The CDR3 is 19 amino acids. The CDR3 sequence is CASSRRQTLLLAGANVLTF. CDR3 sequence (DNA): TGTGCCAGCAGTCGAAGACAGACTCTACTTTTGGCTGGGGCCAACGTCCTGACTTTC.

This clonotype was counted a few times. CDR3: CASSLASRGGGELFF. The CDR3 nucleotides are TGTGCCAGCAGTTTAGCTTCTCGTGGGGGCGGGGAGCTGTTTTTT. The chain employs TRBV12-3 or TRBV12-4 and TRBJ2-2; D assignment may be TRBD1 or TRBD2 (5 bases each). The V gene lost 0 bases and the J gene lost 7 bases, with 12 bases spanning the gap. The CDR3 extends over 15 amino acids.

The V call is TRBV11-2, the J call TRBJ2-1; the D is unclear. Deletions cut 5 bases from V and 2 bases from J, with 10 bases between. The CDR3 length is 14 residues. The V gene's germline CDR1 is SGHAT and CDR2 FQNNGV. The CDR3 DNA sequence: TGTGCCAGCAGCGAAGAAGGCCCCTACAATGAGCAGTTCTTC. Encoded protein: CASSEEGPYNEQFF.

This clonotype was counted between two and nine times. The chain carries TRBV28 and TRBJ1-1, with TRBD1 matching 11 bases. The V segment lost 5 bases and the J segment 5 bases; nucleotides outside the gene matches: 7. Per germline, CDR1 MDHEN and CDR2 SYDVKM. The CDR3 length is 15 residues. CDR3 region: CASSVAGTGGTEAFF. CDR3 DNA: TGTGCCAGCAGTGTTGCCGGGACAGGGGGGACTGAAGCTTTCTTT.

This clonotype was seen a few times. This chain links TRBV7-8 with TRBJ2-1, with 12 bases matching TRBD2. CDR3 size: 16 residues. Trimming removed 2 bases from V and 5 bases from J; junction bases left unmatched: 4. Germline CDR1 and CDR2: SGHVS and FQNEAQ. The CDR3 DNA follows: TGTGCCAGCAGCTTACCTAGCGGGGGGGTAAACAATGAGCAGTTCTTC. It translates to CASSLPSGGVNNEQFF.

The gene calls are TRBV7-9 and TRBJ2-5; no clear D gene. This CDR3 is 12 amino acids long. Germline CDR1 is SEHNR and CDR2 is FQNEAQ (reference sequence). V was shortened by 4 bases and J by 3 bases, with 6 bases between the two germline ends. CDR3 coding DNA: TGTGCCAGCAGCTCTAGGAAAGAGACCCAGTACTTC. Residues: CASSSRKETQYF.

V usage is TRBV12-3 or TRBV12-4 and J usage is TRBJ2-1; D may be TRBD2 (6 bases). The CDR3 consists of 12 residues. Trimming cost V 5 bases and J 9 bases, with 11 bases left between them. The CDR3 DNA sequence: TGTGCCAGCAGTCCCCGACTAGTTGAGCAGTTCTTC. Amino acid sequence: CASSPRLVEQFF.

The chain is built from TRBV5-6 and TRBJ2-1; 11 bases fit TRBD2. The germline V gene has CDR1 SGHDT and CDR2 YYEEEE. J gave up 9 bases and V 0 bases, and 5 bases lay outside the gene matches. This CDR3 region has 15 residues. This CDR3 is CASSLALAGGGEQFF. The CDR3 DNA is TGTGCCAGCAGCTTGGCTCTAGCGGGAGGCGGTGAGCAGTTCTTC.

The chain combines TRBV5-1 with TRBJ1-6, with D perhaps TRBD1 (5 bases). Looked up from germline, CDR1 is SGHRS and CDR2 is YFSETQ. Trimming cost V 1 base and J 8 bases, with 10 bases left between them. The CDR3 has 14 residues. The CDR3 DNA reads TGCGCCAGCAGCTTGACTTTGGGGGATTCACCCCTCCACTTT. Translation gives CASSLTLGDSPLHF.

This rearrangement joins TRBV6-1 to TRBJ1-2; D is perhaps TRBD1 (5 bases). V was cut by 7 bases and J by 8 bases, with 17 bases left in between. Germline CDR1 and CDR2: MNHNS and SASEGT. CDR3 length: 13 amino acids. The CDR3 spells CASTEGAGQGYTF. CDR3 DNA sequence: TGTGCCAGCACCGAAGGGGCAGGGCAAGGCTACACCTTC.

This sequence joins TRBV7-9 and TRBJ2-1, with TRBD1 identical over 8 bases. Germline CDR1 and CDR2: SEHNR and FQNEAQ (reference sequence). There are 16 residues in the CDR3. The ends lost 5 bases at V and 1 base at J; junction bases unmatched: 7. Here the CDR3 DNA reads TGTGCCAGCAGCCCAGGACAGGGACTTTCCTACAATGAGCAGTTCTTC. It specifies CASSPGQGLSYNEQFF.

This clonotype was picked up a small number of times. The chain has TRBV20-1 and TRBJ1-4; no clear D. Germline CDR1 is DFQATT and CDR2 is SNEGSKA (reference sequence). This CDR3 region has 13 residues. V lost 5 bases and J 1 base, leaving 8 bases between the germline ends. In nucleotides, the CDR3 is TGCAGTGCTGAGGCGGAAACTAATGAAAAACTGTTTTTT. Protein sequence: CSAEAETNEKLFF.

CDR3 amino acids: CAISDPGQNYGYTF. CDR3 nucleotides: TGTGCCATCAGTGATCCGGGACAGAACTATGGCTACACCTTC. V is TRBV10-3 and J is TRBJ1-2; 7 nucleotides align to TRBD1. Germline CDR1 reads ENHRY; CDR2 reads SYGVKD. This CDR3 is 14 amino acids long. V trimming: 3 bases; J trimming: 2 bases; junction bases outside the gene matches: 3.

A word on this clonotype: A read error may account for a junction end that differs from germline. J is TRBJ2-3 and V is TRBV12-3 or TRBV12-4; 9 bases line up with TRBD1. The CDR3 extends over 18 amino acids. CDR3 protein: CASSLRVGDREHSDTRYF. The CDR3 nucleotides read TGTGCCAGCAGTTTGAGGGTAGGGGACAGGGAACATTCAGATACGCGGTATTTT.

The rearrangement links TRBV4-3 to TRBJ2-4; possibly TRBD1 for D (6 bases). Per the germline V gene, CDR1 is LGHNA and CDR2 is YSLEER. This CDR3 is built from 15 residues. Trimming took off 0 bases at V and 7 bases at J, with 13 bases between the two ends. CDR3 protein: CASSQDQGLGNIQYF. In DNA form, the CDR3 reads TGCGCCAGCAGCCAAGATCAGGGGCTGGGGAACATTCAGTACTTC.

The chain uses TRBV6-6 and TRBJ2-1, with unresolved D. Germline V CDR1 and CDR2: MNHNY, SVGAGI (reference sequence). CDR3 size: 15 residues. Deletions cut 5 bases from V and 9 bases from J, with 20 bases between. The CDR3 protein is CASSLLRDGDTEQFF. The CDR3 nucleotides are TGTGCCAGCAGTCTTCTCCGCGACGGCGACACTGAGCAGTTCTTC.

The CDR3 nucleotides are TGTGCCAGCTCACCACCAAGGGGATCTGGCTACACCTTC. It is translated as CASSPPRGSGYTF. The chain couples TRBV18 to TRBJ1-2; TRBD1 might be the D (5 bases). Per the germline V gene, CDR1 is KGHSH and CDR2 is LQKENI. Trimming pared 0 bases from V and 7 bases from J, leaving 9 bases between. This CDR3 has 13 residues.

This chain joins TRBV7-2 and TRBJ2-5; tentative D call: TRBD2 (5 bases). Germline CDR1 SGHTA, CDR2 FQGNSA. This CDR3 is 15 amino acids long. Trimming took off 1 base at V and 4 bases at J, with 13 bases between the two ends. In DNA form, the CDR3 reads TGTGCCAGCAGCTTAGGGAGGCTGAGCGGAGAGACCCAGTACTTC. Translating it yields CASSLGRLSGETQYF.

The chain uses TRBV5-1 and TRBJ2-3; 7 bases map to TRBD1. Germline assignment: CDR1 SGHRS and CDR2 YFSETQ. The CDR3 extends over 18 amino acids. Trimming removed 2 bases from V and 1 base from J; junction bases left unmatched: 13. Here the CDR3 reads CASSLSRDSRTRTDTQYF. For the CDR3, the DNA is TGCGCCAGCAGCTTAAGCCGGGACAGTCGGACTCGCACAGATACGCAGTATTTT.